Described below is a single T cell receptor beta chain sequence and its context. V was pared by 2 bases and J by 5 bases, with 5 bases of the junction left unmatched. The CDR3 is made up of 14 amino acids. Germline V gene data show CDR1 as SGDLS and CDR2 as YYNGEE. In the original processing: It was from reference gene primer amplification that nucleated cell counts were estimated. Method: immunoSEQ multiplex PCR; TCRdb's copy keeps in-frame clones and lacks some. Clonal size and the V and J genes are those of that table, whereas D and trimming came from the DNA. Of about 160,000 clones in the sample, 77% were seen once. This specimen belongs to a study of blood T cell repertoires in COVID-19. Study background: Some COVID-19 samples were acute and others convalescent; all came from the United States, Italy and Spain. PBMCs, B-cell-depleted T cells, or T cells were the source of the cDNA or gDNA that made up the material.

The chain is built from TRBV9 and TRBJ2-7, with 9 bases aligning to TRBD1. Sample: peripheral blood. The clonotype originates from a man aged 65 to 85 with acute or convalescent COVID-19. CDR3 in amino acids: CASSVGTGIHEQYF. DNA of the CDR3: TGTGCCAGCAGCGTCGGGACAGGGATCCACGAGCAGTACTTC.